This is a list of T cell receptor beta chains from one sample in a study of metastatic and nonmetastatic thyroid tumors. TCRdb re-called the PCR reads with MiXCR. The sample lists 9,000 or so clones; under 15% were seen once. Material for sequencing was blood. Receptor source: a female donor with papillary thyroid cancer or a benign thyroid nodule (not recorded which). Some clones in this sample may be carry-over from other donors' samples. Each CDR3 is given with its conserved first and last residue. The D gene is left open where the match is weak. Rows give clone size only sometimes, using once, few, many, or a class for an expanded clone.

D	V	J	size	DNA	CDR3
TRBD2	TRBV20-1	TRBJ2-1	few	TGCAGTGCTCGCAGTCCCGGGACTAGCGGGGGGGCCGATAATGAGCAGTTCTTC	CSARSPGTSGGADNEQFF
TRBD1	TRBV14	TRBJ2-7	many	TGTGCCAGCAGCCAAGATAGGACAGGTGGCGGGCAGTACTTC	CASSQDRTGGGQYF
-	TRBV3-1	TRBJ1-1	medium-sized	TGTGCCAGCAGCCCCCGACAGGCGAACACTGAAGCTTTCTTT	CASSPRQANTEAFF
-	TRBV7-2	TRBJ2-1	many	TGTGCCAGCAGCCGCAGGGACACCCACAATGAGCAGTTCTTC	CASSRRDTHNEQFF
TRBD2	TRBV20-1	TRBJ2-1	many	TGCAGTGCTAGAACAAGCGGGAGGATGAATGAGCAGTTCTTC	CSARTSGRMNEQFF
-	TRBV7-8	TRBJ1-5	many	TGTGCCAGCAGCTTAGGGGGGGGGCAGGGCAATCAGCCCCAGCATTTT	CASSLGGGQGNQPQHF
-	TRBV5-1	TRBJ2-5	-	TGCGCCGGCAGACCCCTGGGAGAGACCCAGTACTTC	CAGRPLGETQYF
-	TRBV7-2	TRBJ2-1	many	TGTGCCAGCAGCCCTCTTATGGGTGTCAATGAGCAGTTCTTC	CASSPLMGVNEQFF
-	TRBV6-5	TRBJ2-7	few	TGTTCCAGCAGTTCCGCAGCTTACGAGCAGTACTTC	CSSSSAAYEQYF
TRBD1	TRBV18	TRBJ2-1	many	TGTGCCAGCTCACCGACCTACCCGGGACAGGGTAGGTCCTACAATGAGCAGTTCTTC	CASSPTYPGQGRSYNEQFF
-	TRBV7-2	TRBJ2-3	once	TGTGCCAGCAGCTTAGCGCGAGGGTGGTTGACAGATACACGGTATTTT	CASSLARGWLTDTRYF
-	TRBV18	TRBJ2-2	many	TGTGCCAGCTCACCGGCGGGGAACACCGGGGAGCTGTTTTTT	CASSPAGNTGELFF
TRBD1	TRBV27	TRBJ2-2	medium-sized	TGTGCCAGCAGTTTAGGACAGGGGCAAAAGGTCGGGGAGCTGTTTTTT	CASSLGQGQKVGELFF
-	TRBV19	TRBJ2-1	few	TGTGCCAGTAGTGTAATCTACAATGAGCAGTTCTTC	CASSVIYNEQFF
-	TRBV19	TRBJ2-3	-	TGTGCCAGTTATCCCCAGGGGGACTTACATAGACCACCAGATACGCAGTATTTT	CASYPQGDLHRPPDTQYF
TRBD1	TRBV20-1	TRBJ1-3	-	TGCAGTGCTAGAGTAAGAGGGGGCGCTGGAAACACCATATATTTT	CSARVRGGAGNTIYF
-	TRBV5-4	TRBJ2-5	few	TGTGCCAGCAGCCCAGCTTCGTCGGAAAGTGAGACCCAGTACTTC	CASSPASSESETQYF
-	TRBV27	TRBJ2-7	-	TGTGCCAGCAGTTTATTGGGGGTCGGATACGAGCAGTACTTC	CASSLLGVGYEQYF
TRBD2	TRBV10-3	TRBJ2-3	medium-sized	TGTGCCATCAGAAATACTAGCGGGAGTGGCGATACGCAGTATTTT	CAIRNTSGSGDTQYF
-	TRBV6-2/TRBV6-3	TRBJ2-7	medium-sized	TGTGCCAGCAGCCTCAGGGACGAGCAGTACTTC	CASSLRDEQYF
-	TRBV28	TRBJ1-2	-	TGTGCCAGCAGTTTCGGGGTCGGGGTTTTTAAATATGGCTACACCTTC	CASSFGVGVFKYGYTF
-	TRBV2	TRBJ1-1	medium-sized	TGTGCCAGCAGTGAGGGCGCCTCACTGAACACTGAAGCTTTCTTT	CASSEGASLNTEAFF
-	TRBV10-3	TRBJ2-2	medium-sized	TGTGCCATCAGTGAGGAAGGACACGCCACCGGGGAGCTGTTTTTT	CAISEEGHATGELFF
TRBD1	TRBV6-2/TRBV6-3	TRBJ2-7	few	TGTGCCAGCAGTTACGTCAACCGTGGGACAGAAACTCCGGAGATCTACGAGCAGTACTTC	CASSYVNRGTETPEIYEQYF
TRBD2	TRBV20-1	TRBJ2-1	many	TGCAGTGCTAGAGAGCCTAGCGGGAGTTATGATGAGCAGTTCTTC	CSAREPSGSYDEQFF
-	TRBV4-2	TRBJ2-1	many	TGTGCCAGCAGCCAAGATATCCGTGGATACCGCAATGAGCAGTTCTTC	CASSQDIRGYRNEQFF
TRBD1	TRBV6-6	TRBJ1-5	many	TGTGCCAGCAGTTCCGACAGGGTAGGCAATCAGCCCCAGCATTTT	CASSSDRVGNQPQHF
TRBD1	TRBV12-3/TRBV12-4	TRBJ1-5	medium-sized	TGTGCCAGCAGCGAACACACAGGGGGCAATCAGCCCCAGCATTTT	CASSEHTGGNQPQHF
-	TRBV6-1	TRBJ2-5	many	TGTGCCAGCAGTGACATGGGGCCCCAAGAGACCCAGTACTTC	CASSDMGPQETQYF
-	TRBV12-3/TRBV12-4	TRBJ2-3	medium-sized	TGTGCCAGCAGATCAGCAGATACGCAGTATTTT	CASRSADTQYF
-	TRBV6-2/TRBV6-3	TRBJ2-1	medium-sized	TGTGCCAGCACCCTTCGACAGAGCTCCTACAATGAGCAGTTCTTC	CASTLRQSSYNEQFF
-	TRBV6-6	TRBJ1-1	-	TGTGCCAGCAGTTACACCAGGGGAGGGGACTCTGAAGCTTTCTTT	CASSYTRGGDSEAFF
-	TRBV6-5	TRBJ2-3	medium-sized	TGTGCCAGCAGTTACTCGAGTTCAGGGGCTGAGGGAGATACGCAGTATTTT	CASSYSSSGAEGDTQYF
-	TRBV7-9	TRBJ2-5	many	TGTGCCAGCTCCCGAGGGCTGGTCCAAGAGACCCAGTACTTC	CASSRGLVQETQYF
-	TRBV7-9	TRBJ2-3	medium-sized	TGTGCCAGCAGCTTAGAGGGACATCCGCAGTATTTT	CASSLEGHPQYF
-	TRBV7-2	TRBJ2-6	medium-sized	TGTGCCAGCAGCTCTACAGCCTACTCTGGGGCCAACGTCCTGACTTTC	CASSSTAYSGANVLTF
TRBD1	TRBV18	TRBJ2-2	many	TGTGCCAGCTCACGGGGACAGGGGGATCTCACCGGGGAGCTGTTTTTT	CASSRGQGDLTGELFF
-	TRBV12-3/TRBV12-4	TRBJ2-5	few	TGTGCCAGCAGTGACTACCTGGGTGTAGAGACCCAGTACTTC	CASSDYLGVETQYF
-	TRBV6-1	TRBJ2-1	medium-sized	TGTGCCAGCAGCCGATCTCGAAACAATGAGCAGTTCTTC	CASSRSRNNEQFF
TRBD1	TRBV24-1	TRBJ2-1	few	TGTGCCACCAGTGAGCAAACCGCTACAGGGGGTCGCTCCTACAATGAGCAGTTCTTC	CATSEQTATGGRSYNEQFF
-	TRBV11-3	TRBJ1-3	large	TGTGCCAGCAGCTCCCCCACGGGGGACACCATATATTTT	CASSSPTGDTIYF
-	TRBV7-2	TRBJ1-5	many	TGTGCCAGCAGCTCAACCGGACGGCTCCATCAGCCCCAGCATTTT	CASSSTGRLHQPQHF
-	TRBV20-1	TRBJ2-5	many	TGCAGTGCTAGAGATTTCATGAGAAGGGAGACCCAGTACTTC	CSARDFMRRETQYF
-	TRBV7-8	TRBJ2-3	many	TGTGCCAGCAGCTTAGTACCTGACGGGGCTCCCGGTGATACGCAGTATTTT	CASSLVPDGAPGDTQYF